These T cell receptor beta chains were read from a single sample in a study of control samples from healthy donors and cancer patients. Some clones are missing from TCRdb's copy, which holds only in-frame ones; the method was immunoSEQ multiplex PCR. The data show about 150,000 clones, with 93% seen just once and under 2.5% held by the top ten. Sequenced sample: blood. Every receptor here comes from a man aged 50-59 years in good health. CDR3s include the opening cysteine and the closing phenylalanine or tryptophan. D genes are given only for firm matches.

V gene	J gene	D gene	CDR3 protein
TRBV28	TRBJ1-3	.	CASSLRQVSNTIYF
TRBV27	TRBJ2-7	TRBD2	CASRRLAEGGDSYEQYF
TRBV28	TRBJ2-4	TRBD2	CASSLVSGTRAIQYF
TRBV2	TRBJ2-1	TRBD1	CASTWIRQGDEQFF
TRBV10-3	TRBJ2-7	TRBD1	CAIRTTGAGAEQYF
TRBV11-2	TRBJ2-5	.	CASSLEAFQTQYF
TRBV28	TRBJ2-5	TRBD2	CASSFWAGVKETQYF
TRBV28	TRBJ2-5	.	CASSSEETQYF
TRBV28	TRBJ1-1	.	CASCSETEAFF
TRBV4-1	TRBJ1-5	.	CPRSQGGGGQPQHF
TRBV4-1	TRBJ1-1	.	CASSQGHQNTEAFF
TRBV6-5	TRBJ2-2	TRBD2	CASGLAGGYTGELFF
TRBV28	TRBJ2-7	.	CASSSPQTPSYEQYF
TRBV7-9	TRBJ1-2	TRBD1	CASRATGDREYGYTF
TRBV27	TRBJ2-6	.	CASSPRPVSGANVLTF
TRBV24-1	TRBJ2-7	TRBD2	CATSDSGLAGGEQYF
TRBV9	TRBJ2-2	.	CASSPQTNTGELFF
TRBV4-1	TRBJ1-5	.	CASSQVGARNQPQHF
TRBV28	TRBJ2-1	.	CASSHLPRYNEQFF
TRBV6-5	TRBJ2-7	.	CASSYKGPHEQYF
TRBV3-1/TRBV3-2	TRBJ1-1	.	CASSQGTGKDTEAFF
TRBV7-7	TRBJ2-4	TRBD2	CASSPRGSSGTAKNIQYF
TRBV15	TRBJ2-3	.	CATSVTGTFTDTQYF
TRBV25-1	TRBJ2-1	.	CASSEWKPDPYNEQFF
TRBV19	TRBJ2-3	TRBD2	CASSPSGTSGTTDTQYF